This T cell receptor (beta chain) was found in a study of regulatory T cells in long-lasting Graves disease. HTBI primers from iRepertoire and Arm-PCR of CDR3 regions yielded the TCR beta libraries. Using its own MiXCR run on the multiplex PCR reads, TCRdb lists one record per CDR3 protein. The table lists approximately 490,000 distinct CDR3 sequences, 16% of them singletons. V was cut by 4 bases and J by 2 bases, with 8 bases left in between. Germline V CDR1 and CDR2: SGHAT, FQNNGV. The length of the CDR3 is 14 residues. As for time point: newly diagnosed GD, antithyroid drugs for less than 3 months. Following extraction of RNA from PBMCs, that RNA was used to make the TCR library. This clonotype was counted ten times or more. The same sample was also used in a study of T cells in Graves' hyperthyroidism and ophthalmopathy.

The V and J genes are TRBV11-2 and TRBJ2-2; unclear D gene. The TCR originated in a man between 35 and 55 years old with Graves disease. This sample comprised peripheral blood mononuclear cells (PBMCs), obtained at new diagnosis, from a patient treated with antithyroid drugs. In DNA, the CDR3 is TGTGCCAGCAGCTCCATCCCTAACACCGGGGAGCTGTTTTTT. This sequence encodes CASSSIPNTGELFF.